This TCR beta chain is drawn from a study of T-cell reconstitution after alpha-beta-depleted transplantation in children (dated by TCRdb to 2015 to 2016). For context, the study as a whole: The study quantitatively tracked T-cell immune reconstitution after TCRalphabeta/CD19-depleted allogeneic hematopoietic cell transplantation in children using TCR repertoire profiling.

CDR1 SEHNR and CDR2 FQNEAQ are derived from the germline V gene (reference sequence). V lost 1 base and J lost 2 bases; the stretch between them is 16 bases long. The CDR3 has 17 amino acids, counting the end cysteine and phenylalanine. Only the CDR3 part of the read is kept: 51 bases, read in frame from the first base. About this clonotype itself: Which antigen it targets is not known. Base qualities are not recorded, but no much larger clone differs from it by a single base.

The paper as a whole reports these results and caveats: Apparently early alphabetaT-cell count recovery about two months after transplant reportedly relied on only several hundred rapidly expanded clones derived from non-depleted graft cells. Over the following months the frequencies of hyperexpanded clones went down, and after one year T-cell counts and TCRbeta diversity were mostly credited to newly produced T cells. In some patients, the high TCRbeta diversity seen at day 60 was put down to recipient T cells and intrathymic progenitors that had survived conditioning.

What this sample's treatment or condition label stands for: allogeneic hematopoietic cell transplantation with graft depleted of TCRalphabeta T cells and CD19 B cells. The transplant recipients were children given TCRalphabeta/CD19-depleted allogeneic hematopoietic cell grafts. Receptor amplification or capture employed PCR. The data were produced on an Illumina HiSeq 2500. To normalize quantification of the TCRbeta repertoire, the TCR libraries were built with molecular barcoding that relied on unique molecular identifiers. TCRdb reran the public reads through fastp at Q25 and MiXCR, keeping productive beta chains. Rows with one shared CDR3 protein collapse into an entry with the most common genes and DNA. This sample has a few hundred thousand distinct CDR3 sequences in its table, and approximately 30% of those were observed once. The leading ten clones occupy about a third of the sample.

The TCR originated in a boy in the first two years of life with Wiskott-Aldrich syndrome, due to receive a stem cell transplant. The V and J segments used are TRBV7-9 and TRBJ2-3, with the D segment possibly TRBD1 or TRBD2, each aligning over 6 bases. Sequencing was performed on PBMCs, taken before TCRalphabeta/CD19-depleted stem cell transplant. Read as DNA, the sequence is TGTGCCAGCAGCTTAGTGATTACGGGGGCCGACACAGATACGCAGTATTTT. Its amino acids are CASSLVITGADTDTQYF.